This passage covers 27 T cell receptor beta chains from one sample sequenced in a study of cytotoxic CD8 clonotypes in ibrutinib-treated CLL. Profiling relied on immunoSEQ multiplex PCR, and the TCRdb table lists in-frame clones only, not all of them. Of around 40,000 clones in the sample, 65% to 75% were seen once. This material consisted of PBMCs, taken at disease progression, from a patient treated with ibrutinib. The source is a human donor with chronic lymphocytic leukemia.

CDR3 sequence (DNA): TGCGCCAGCAGCTTGGACCAGTGGGGAGCTTCCTTGGAGCAGTACTTC. It codes for CASSLDQWGASLEQYF. V usage is TRBV5-1 and J usage is TRBJ2-7; a weak D match, TRBD2 (5 bases). This CDR3 region has 16 residues. Germline CDR1 SGHRS, CDR2 YFSETQ. Deletions cut 0 bases from V and 7 bases from J, with 20 bases between. Looking up the rest from reference TRBV5-1 and TRBJ2-7 gives the full variable domain: KAGVTQTPRYLIKTRGQQVTLSCSPISGHRSVSWYQQTPGQGLQFLFEYFSETQRNKGNFPGRFSGRQFSNSRSEMNVSTLELGDSALYLCASSLDQWGASLEQYFGPGTRLTVT.

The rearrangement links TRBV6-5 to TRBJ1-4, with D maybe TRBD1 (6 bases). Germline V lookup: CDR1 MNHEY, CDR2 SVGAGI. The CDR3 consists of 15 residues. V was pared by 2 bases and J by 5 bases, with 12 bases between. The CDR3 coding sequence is TGTGCCAGCAGTTACGGGGGCTTGGCGAATGAAAAACTGTTTTTT. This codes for CASSYGGLANEKLFF.

The CDR3 loop reads CASSLEKGETNEKLFF. CDR3 bases: TGTGCCAGCAGCTTAGAGAAGGGGGAAACTAATGAAAAACTGTTTTTT. The chain recombines TRBV11-2 with TRBJ1-4; D perhaps matches TRBD1 (6 bases). The CDR3 runs to 16 residues. V was trimmed by 0 bases and J by 1 base, leaving 9 bases between them. Germline loops: CDR1 SGHAT, CDR2 FQNNGV.

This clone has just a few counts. The chain's CDR3 is CAIRASGGVTYNEQFF. The CDR3 DNA reads TGTGCCATCAGGGCTAGCGGGGGGGTTACCTACAATGAGCAGTTCTTC. The chain is built from TRBV10-3 and TRBJ2-1; TRBD2 matches at 12 bases. CDR1 and CDR2 from the germline V gene are ENHRY and SYGVKD. The CDR3 is 16 residues long. J gave up 2 bases and V 6 bases, and 5 bases lay outside the gene matches.

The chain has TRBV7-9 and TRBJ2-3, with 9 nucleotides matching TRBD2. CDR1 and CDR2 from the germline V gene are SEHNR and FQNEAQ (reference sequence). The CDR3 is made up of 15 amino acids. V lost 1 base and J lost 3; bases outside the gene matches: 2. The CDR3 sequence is CASSLGLAVTDTQYF. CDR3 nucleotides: TGTGCCAGCAGCTTAGGACTAGCGGTGACAGATACGCAGTATTTT.

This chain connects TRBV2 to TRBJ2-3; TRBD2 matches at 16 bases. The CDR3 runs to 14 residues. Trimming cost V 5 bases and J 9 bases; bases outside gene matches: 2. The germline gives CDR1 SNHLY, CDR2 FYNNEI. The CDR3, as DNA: TGTGCCAGCAGTATGGGACTAGCGGGGGGGACGCAGTATTTT. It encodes CASSMGLAGGTQYF.

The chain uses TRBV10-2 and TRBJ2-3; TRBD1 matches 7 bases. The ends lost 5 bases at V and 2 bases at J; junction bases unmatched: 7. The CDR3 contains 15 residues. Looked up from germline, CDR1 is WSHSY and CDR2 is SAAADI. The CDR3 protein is CASSKTGMNTDTQYF. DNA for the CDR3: TGCGCCAGCAGTAAGACAGGGATGAACACAGATACGCAGTATTTT.

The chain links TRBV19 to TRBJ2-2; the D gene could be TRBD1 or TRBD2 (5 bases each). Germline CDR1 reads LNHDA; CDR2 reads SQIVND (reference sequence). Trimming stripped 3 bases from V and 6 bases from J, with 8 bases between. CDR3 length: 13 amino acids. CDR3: CASSILGAGELFF. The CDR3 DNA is TGTGCCAGTAGTATTTTGGGGGCCGGGGAGCTGTTTTTT.

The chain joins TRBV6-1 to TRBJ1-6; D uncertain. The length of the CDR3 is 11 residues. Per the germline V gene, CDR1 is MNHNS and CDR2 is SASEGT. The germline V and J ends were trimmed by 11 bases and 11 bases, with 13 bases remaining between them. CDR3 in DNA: TGTGCCTCGGGCACCCGGGCACCCCTCCACTTT. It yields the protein CASGTRAPLHF.

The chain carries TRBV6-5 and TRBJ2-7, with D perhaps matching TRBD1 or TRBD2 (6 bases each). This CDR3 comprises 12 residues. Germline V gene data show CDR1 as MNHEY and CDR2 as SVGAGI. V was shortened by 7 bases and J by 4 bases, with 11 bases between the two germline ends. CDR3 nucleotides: TGTGCCAGCAAAGGGGGGCAGTACGAGCAGTACTTC. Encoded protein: CASKGGQYEQYF.

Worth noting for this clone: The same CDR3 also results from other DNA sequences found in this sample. The DNA of the CDR3 is TGTGCCAGCAGCGTAGGAGCGGCGAACCAAGAGACCCAGTACTTC. Its translation is CASSVGAANQETQYF. This chain uses TRBV9 with TRBJ2-5; D is perhaps TRBD2 (5 bases). This CDR3 spans 15 amino acids. Trimming stripped 0 bases from V and 0 bases from J, with 9 bases between. The germline CDR1 and CDR2 sequences are SGDLS and YYNGEE. Drawing the rest from reference TRBV9 and TRBJ2-5, the complete variable domain is DSGVTQTPKHLITATGQRVTLRCSPRSGDLSVYWYQQSLDQGLQFLIQYYNGEERAKGNILERFSAQQFPDLHSELNLSSLELGDSALYFCASSVGAANQETQYFGPGTRLLVL.

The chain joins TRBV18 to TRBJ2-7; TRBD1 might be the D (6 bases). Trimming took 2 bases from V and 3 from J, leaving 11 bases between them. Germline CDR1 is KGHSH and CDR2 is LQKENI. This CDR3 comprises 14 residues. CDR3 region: CASSPAQGDYEQYF. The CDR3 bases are TGTGCCAGCTCACCAGCACAGGGTGACTACGAGCAGTACTTC.

CDR3 amino acids: CASSLEWGEDDYGYTF. The CDR3 region has the DNA TGTGCCAGCAGCTTAGAGTGGGGGGAGGACGACTATGGCTACACCTTC. V gene TRBV11-3 combines with J gene TRBJ1-2; maybe TRBD1 (5 bases). This CDR3 spans 16 amino acids. The germline CDR1 and CDR2 sequences are SGHNT and YENEEA. Trimming removed 0 bases from V and 3 bases from J, with 14 bases in between.

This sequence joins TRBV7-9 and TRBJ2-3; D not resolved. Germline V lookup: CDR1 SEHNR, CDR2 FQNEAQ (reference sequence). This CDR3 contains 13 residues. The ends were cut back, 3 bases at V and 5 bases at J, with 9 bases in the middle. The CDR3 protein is CASSLPAGDTQYF. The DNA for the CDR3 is TGTGCCAGCAGCTTGCCAGCTGGAGATACGCAGTATTTT.

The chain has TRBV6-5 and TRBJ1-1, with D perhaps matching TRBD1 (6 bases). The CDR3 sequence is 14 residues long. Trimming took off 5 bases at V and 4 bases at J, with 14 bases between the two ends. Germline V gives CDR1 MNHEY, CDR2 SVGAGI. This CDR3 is CASSVRGRRTEAFF. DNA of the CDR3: TGTGCCAGCAGTGTACGGGGGCGTCGCACTGAAGCTTTCTTT.

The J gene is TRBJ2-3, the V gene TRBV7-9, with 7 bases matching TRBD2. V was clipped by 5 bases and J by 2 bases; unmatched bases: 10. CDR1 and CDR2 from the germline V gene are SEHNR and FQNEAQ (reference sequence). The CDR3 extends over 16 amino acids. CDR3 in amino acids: CASSPTGAGTTDTQYF. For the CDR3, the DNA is TGTGCCAGCAGCCCCACCGGAGCGGGGACCACAGATACGCAGTATTTT.

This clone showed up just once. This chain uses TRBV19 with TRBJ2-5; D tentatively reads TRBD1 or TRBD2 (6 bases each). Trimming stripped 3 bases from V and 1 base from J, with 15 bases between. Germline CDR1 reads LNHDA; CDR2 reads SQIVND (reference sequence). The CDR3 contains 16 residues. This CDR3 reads CASSMGGLGAQETQYF. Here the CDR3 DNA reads TGTGCCAGTAGTATGGGGGGCCTAGGCGCCCAAGAGACCCAGTACTTC.

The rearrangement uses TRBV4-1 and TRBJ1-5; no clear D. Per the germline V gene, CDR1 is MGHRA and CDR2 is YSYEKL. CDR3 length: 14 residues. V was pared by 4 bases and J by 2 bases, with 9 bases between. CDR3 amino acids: CASSLAWGNQPQHF. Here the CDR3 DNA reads TGCGCCAGCAGCCTAGCATGGGGCAATCAGCCCCAGCATTTT.

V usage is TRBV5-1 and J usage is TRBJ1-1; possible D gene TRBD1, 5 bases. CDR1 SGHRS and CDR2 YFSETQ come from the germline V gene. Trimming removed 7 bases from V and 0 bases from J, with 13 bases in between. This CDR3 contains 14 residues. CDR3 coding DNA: TGCGCCAGCGGCCCACAGGCCTTGAACACTGAAGCTTTCTTT. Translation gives CASGPQALNTEAFF.

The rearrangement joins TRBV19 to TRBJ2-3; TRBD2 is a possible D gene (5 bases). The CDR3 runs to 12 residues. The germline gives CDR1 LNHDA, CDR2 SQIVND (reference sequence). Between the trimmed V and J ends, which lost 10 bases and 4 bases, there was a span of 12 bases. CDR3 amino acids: CATLSRADTQYF. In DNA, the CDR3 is TGTGCCACCCTCTCGAGGGCAGATACGCAGTATTTT.

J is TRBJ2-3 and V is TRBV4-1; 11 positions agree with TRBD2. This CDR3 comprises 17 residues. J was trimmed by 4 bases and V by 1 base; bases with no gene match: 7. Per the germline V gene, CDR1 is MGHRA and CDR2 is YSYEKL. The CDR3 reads CASSQAVAGGPSDTQYF. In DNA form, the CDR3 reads TGCGCCAGCAGCCAAGCGGTAGCGGGGGGGCCTTCAGATACGCAGTATTTT.

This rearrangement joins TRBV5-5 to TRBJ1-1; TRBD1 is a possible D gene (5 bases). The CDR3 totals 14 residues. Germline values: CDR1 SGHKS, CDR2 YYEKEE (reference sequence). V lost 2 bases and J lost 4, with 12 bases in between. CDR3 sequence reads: CASSFGRVSTEAFF. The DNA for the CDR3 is TGTGCCAGCAGCTTTGGCAGGGTAAGCACTGAAGCTTTCTTT.

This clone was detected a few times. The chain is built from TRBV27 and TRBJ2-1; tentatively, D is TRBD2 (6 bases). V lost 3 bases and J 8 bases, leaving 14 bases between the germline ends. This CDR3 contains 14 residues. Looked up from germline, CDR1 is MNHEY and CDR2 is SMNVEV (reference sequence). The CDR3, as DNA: TGTGCCAGCAGTTTGATGGCGGGGCCTTATGAGCAGTTCTTC. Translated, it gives CASSLMAGPYEQFF.

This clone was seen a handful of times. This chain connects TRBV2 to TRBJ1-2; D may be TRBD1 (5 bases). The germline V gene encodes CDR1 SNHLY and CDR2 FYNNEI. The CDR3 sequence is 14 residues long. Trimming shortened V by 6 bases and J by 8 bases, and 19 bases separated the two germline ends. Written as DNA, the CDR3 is TGTGCCAGCAGCCCGGAGAGGGATTGGGGGGGCTACACCTTC. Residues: CASSPERDWGGYTF.

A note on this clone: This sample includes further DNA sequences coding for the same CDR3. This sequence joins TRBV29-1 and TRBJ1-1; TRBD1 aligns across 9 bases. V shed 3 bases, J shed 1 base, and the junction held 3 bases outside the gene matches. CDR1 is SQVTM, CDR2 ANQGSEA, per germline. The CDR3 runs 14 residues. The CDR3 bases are TGCAGCGTTGACCTACAGGGGGCGAACACTGAAGCTTTCTTT. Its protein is CSVDLQGANTEAFF.

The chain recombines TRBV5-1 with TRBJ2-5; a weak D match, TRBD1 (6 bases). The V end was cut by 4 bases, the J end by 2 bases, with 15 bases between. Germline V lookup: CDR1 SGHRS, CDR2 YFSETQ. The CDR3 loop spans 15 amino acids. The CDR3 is CASSPMGAGQETQYF. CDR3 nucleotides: TGCGCCAGCAGCCCAATGGGGGCAGGGCAAGAGACCCAGTACTTC.

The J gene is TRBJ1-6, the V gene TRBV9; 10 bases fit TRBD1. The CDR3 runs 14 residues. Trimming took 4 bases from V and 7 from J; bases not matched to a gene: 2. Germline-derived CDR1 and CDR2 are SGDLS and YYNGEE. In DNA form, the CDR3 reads TGTGCCAGCAGCCCGGGACAGGGGAATTCACCCCTCCACTTT. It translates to CASSPGQGNSPLHF.